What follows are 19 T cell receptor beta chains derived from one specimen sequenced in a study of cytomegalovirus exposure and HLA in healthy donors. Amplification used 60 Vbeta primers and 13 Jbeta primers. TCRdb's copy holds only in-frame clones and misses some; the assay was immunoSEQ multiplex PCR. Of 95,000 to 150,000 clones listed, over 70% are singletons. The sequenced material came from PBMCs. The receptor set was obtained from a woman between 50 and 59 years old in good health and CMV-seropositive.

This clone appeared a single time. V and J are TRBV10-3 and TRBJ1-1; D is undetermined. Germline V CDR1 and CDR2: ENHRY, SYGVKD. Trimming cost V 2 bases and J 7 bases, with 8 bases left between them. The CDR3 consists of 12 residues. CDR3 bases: TGTGCCATCAGTGAGGCGGGGTATGAAGCTTTCTTT. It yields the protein CAISEAGYEAFF.

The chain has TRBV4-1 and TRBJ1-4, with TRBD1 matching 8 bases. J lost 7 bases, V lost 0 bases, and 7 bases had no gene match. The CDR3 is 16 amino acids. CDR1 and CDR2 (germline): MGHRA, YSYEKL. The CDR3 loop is CASSQDRTGTVEKLFF. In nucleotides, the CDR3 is TGCGCCAGCAGCCAAGATCGGACAGGGACGGTTGAAAAACTGTTTTTT.

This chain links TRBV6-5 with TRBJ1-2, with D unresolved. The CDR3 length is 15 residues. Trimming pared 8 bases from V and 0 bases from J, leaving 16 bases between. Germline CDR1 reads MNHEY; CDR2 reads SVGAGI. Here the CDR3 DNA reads TGTGCCAGCGCTGTTGGTATTCCAGCTAACTATGGCTACACCTTC. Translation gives CASAVGIPANYGYTF.

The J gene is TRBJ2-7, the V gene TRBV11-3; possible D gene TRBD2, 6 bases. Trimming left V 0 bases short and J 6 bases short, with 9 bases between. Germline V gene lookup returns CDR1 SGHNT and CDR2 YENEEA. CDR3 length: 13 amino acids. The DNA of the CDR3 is TGTGCCAGCAGCTTAGATCGGAGGGGCGAGCAGTACTTC. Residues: CASSLDRRGEQYF.

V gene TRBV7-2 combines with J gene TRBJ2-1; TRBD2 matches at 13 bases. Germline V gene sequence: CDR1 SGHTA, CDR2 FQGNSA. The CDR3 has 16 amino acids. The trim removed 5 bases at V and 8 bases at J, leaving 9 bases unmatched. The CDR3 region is CASSPGLAGEIDEQFF. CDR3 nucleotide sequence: TGTGCCAGCAGCCCCGGACTAGCGGGGGAGATCGATGAGCAGTTCTTC.

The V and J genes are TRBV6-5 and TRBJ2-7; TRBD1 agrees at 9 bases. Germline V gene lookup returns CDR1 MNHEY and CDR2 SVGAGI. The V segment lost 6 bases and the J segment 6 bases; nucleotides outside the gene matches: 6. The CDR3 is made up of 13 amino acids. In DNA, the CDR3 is TGTGCCAGCAGCCGGGGACAGGGAGGCGAGCAGTACTTC. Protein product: CASSRGQGGEQYF.

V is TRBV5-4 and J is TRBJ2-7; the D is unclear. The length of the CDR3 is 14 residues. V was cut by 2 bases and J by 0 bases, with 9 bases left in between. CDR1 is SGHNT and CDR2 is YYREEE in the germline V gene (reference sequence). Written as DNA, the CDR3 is TGTGCCAGCAGCTTCGGTCGCGACTCCTACGAGCAGTACTTC. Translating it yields CASSFGRDSYEQYF.

This CDR3 reads CASSLGGVTYEQYF. CDR3 nucleotide sequence: TGCGCCAGCAGCTTGGGGGGGGTCACCTACGAGCAGTACTTC. The V call is TRBV5-1, the J call TRBJ2-7; D perhaps matches TRBD2 (6 bases). CDR3 length: 14 amino acids. Germline lookup yields CDR1 SGHRS and CDR2 YFSETQ. V shed 0 bases and J shed 2 bases, with 9 bases lying between them.

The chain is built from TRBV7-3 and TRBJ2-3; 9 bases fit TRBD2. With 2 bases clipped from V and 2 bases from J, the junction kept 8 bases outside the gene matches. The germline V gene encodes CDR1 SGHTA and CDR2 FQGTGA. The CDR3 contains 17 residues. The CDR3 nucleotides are TGTGCCAGCAGCTTATCGCTGCAGCGGGGGGACACAGATACGCAGTATTTT. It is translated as CASSLSLQRGDTDTQYF.

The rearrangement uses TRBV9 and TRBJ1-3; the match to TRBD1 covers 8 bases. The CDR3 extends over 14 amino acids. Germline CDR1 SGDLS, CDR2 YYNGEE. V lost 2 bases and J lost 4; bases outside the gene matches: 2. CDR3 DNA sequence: TGTGCCAGCAGCGTCCAGGGGGCGGGAAACACCATATATTTT. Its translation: CASSVQGAGNTIYF.

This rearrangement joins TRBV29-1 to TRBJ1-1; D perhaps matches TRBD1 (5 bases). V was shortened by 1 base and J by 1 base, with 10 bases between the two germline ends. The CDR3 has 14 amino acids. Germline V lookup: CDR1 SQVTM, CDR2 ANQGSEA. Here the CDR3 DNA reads TGCAGCGTTGAAGTCGGACACCCGAACACTGAAGCTTTCTTT. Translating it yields CSVEVGHPNTEAFF.

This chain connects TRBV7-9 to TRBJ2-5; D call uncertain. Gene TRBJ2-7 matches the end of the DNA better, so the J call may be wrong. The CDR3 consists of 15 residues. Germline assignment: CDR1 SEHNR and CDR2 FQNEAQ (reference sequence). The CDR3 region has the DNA TGTGCCAGCAGCTTAGTTGGGGATCCAGACTACGAGCAGTACTTC. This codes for CASSLVGDPDYEQYF.

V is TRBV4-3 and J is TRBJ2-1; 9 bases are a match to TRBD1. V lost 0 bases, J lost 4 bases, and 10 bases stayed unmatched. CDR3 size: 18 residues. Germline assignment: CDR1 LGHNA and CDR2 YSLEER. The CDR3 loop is CASSQDPTGGASYNEQFF. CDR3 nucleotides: TGCGCCAGCAGCCAAGATCCCACAGGGGGCGCTTCGTACAATGAGCAGTTCTTC.

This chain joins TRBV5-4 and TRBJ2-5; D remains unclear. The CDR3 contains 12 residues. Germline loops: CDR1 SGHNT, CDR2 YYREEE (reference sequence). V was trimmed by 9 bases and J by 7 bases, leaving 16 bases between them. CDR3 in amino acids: CATAAPAGTQYF. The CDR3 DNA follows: TGTGCCACAGCAGCGCCGGCCGGGACCCAGTACTTC. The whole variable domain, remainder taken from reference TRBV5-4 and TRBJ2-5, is ETGVTQSPTHLIKTRGQQVTLRCSSQSGHNTVSWYQQALGQGPQFIFQYYREEENGRGNFPPRFSGLQFPNYSSELNVNALELDDSALYLCATAAPAGTQYFGPGTRLLVL.

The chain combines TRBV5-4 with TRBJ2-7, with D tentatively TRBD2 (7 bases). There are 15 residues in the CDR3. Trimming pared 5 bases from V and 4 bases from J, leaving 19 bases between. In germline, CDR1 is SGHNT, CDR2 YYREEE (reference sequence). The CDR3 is CASSSGGQALYEQYF. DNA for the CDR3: TGTGCCAGCAGTTCGGGGGGCCAAGCACTATACGAGCAGTACTTC.

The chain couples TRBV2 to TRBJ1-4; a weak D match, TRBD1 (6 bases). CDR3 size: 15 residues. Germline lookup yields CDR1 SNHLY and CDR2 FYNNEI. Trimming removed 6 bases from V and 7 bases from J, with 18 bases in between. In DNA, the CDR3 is TGTGCCAGCAGCCGAAGGGGGGGGCAGGTTGAAAAACTGTTTTTT. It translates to CASSRRGGQVEKLFF.

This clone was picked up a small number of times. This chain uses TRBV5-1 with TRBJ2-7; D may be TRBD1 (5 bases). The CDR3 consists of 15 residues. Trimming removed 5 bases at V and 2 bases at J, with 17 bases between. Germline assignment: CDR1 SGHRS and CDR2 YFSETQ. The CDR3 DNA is TGCGCCAGCAGTTCTATCTCAGGGCAGCCCTACGAGCAGTACTTC. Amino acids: CASSSISGQPYEQYF.

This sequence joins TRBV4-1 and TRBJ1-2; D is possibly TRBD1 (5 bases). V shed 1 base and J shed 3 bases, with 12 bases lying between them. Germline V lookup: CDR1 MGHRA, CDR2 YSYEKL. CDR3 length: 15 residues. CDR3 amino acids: CASSQVARADYGYTF. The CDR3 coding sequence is TGCGCCAGCAGCCAAGTGGCCAGGGCAGACTATGGCTACACCTTC.

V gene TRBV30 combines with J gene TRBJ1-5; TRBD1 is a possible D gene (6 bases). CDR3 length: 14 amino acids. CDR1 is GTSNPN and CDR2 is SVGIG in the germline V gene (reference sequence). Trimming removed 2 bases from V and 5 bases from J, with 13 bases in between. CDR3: CAWSRWGGDQPQHF. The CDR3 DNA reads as TGTGCCTGGAGTCGGTGGGGGGGCGATCAGCCCCAGCATTTT.